These T cell receptor beta chains were read from a single sample in a study of response to subunit inactivated influenza vaccine. Via MiXCR, TCRdb re-called the RT-PCR reads, giving one row per CDR3 protein. The table records some 520,000 distinct CDR3 sequences, approximately 15% of them present only once. The sequencing used CD4+ T cells sorted from PBMCs, collected less than 30 months after vaccination. All receptors derive from a man aged 50-75 years who received an inactivated influenza vaccine. Each CDR3 is given with its conserved first and last residue. D genes are given only for firm matches. Size is omitted from some rows. Given values are once, few, many or a class for expanded clones.

j_call,cdr3_length,clone_size,d_call,v_call,cdr3_nt,cdr3_aa
TRBJ2-1,13,-,-,TRBV5-1,TGCGCCAGCAGCTTTTGGAGGTCGAATGAGCAGTTCTTC,CASSFWRSNEQFF
TRBJ2-7,14,-,-,TRBV7-8,TGTGCCAGCAGCTTCGACATTTACTCCTACGAGCAGTACTTC,CASSFDIYSYEQYF
TRBJ2-2,16,many,-,TRBV4-3,TGCGCCAGCAGCCAAGCGTGGGGACATTACACCGGGGAGCTGTTTTTT,CASSQAWGHYTGELFF
TRBJ1-6,14,-,-,TRBV20-1,TGCAGTGTGGTGGAGAGCTCCTATAATTCACCCCTCCACTTT,CSVVESSYNSPLHF
TRBJ2-1,18,few,TRBD2,TRBV5-1,TGCGCCAGCAGCCGAGGACTAGCGGGAGTTCCAACAAACAATGAGCAGTTCTTC,CASSRGLAGVPTNNEQFF
TRBJ2-7,13,many,-,TRBV7-2,TGTGCCAGCAGCTCGAGGAACTTCTACGAGCAGTACTTC,CASSSRNFYEQYF
TRBJ1-1,15,-,-,TRBV12-3/TRBV12-4,TGTGCCAGCAGACCCTCGGGGGGGGCTGGCACTGAAGCTTTCTTT,CASRPSGGAGTEAFF
TRBJ2-1,13,few,-,TRBV11-2,TGTGCCAGCAGGTGGGGGTCCTACAATGAGCAGTTCTTC,CASRWGSYNEQFF
TRBJ2-1,19,-,TRBD2,TRBV11-2,TGTGCCAGCAGCTTAGATGGCGCCAGCGGGAGTCTTTCCTACAATGAGCAGTTCTTC,CASSLDGASGSLSYNEQFF
TRBJ2-4,18,-,TRBD1,TRBV11-2,TGTGCCAGCAGCCCCCCACCGAGGGGGCGCTTAGTCAAAAACATTCAGTACTTC,CASSPPPRGRLVKNIQYF
TRBJ2-7,15,few,-,TRBV7-8,TGTGCCAGCAGCTCCACTAGCCTCGGGTCCTACGAGCAGTACTTC,CASSSTSLGSYEQYF
TRBJ2-7,15,-,-,TRBV4-3,TGCGCCAGCAGCCAAGATCGTTTTGGGGTTAACGAGCAGTACTTC,CASSQDRFGVNEQYF
TRBJ2-5,16,-,TRBD2,TRBV20-1,TGCAGTGCTAAGGTAGCGGGAGCAGCTTTTTGGGAGACCCAGTACTTC,CSAKVAGAAFWETQYF
TRBJ2-2,14,-,-,TRBV28,TGTGCCAGCAGTGCTCCAAGAGGCGCCGGGGAGCTGTTTTTT,CASSAPRGAGELFF
TRBJ2-3,12,-,-,TRBV6-1,TGTGCCAGTCAGGGTAGCACAGATACGCAGTATTTT,CASQGSTDTQYF
TRBJ2-7,14,-,TRBD2,TRBV6-1,TGTGCCAGCACCGATAGCGGGTTCCGCTACGAGCAGTACTTC,CASTDSGFRYEQYF
TRBJ1-1,14,few,-,TRBV6-5,TGTGCCAGCAGTTACGGGGTCGGGTTGGATGTAGCTTTCTTT,CASSYGVGLDVAFF
TRBJ1-5,15,-,TRBD1,TRBV20-1,TGCAGTGCTAGAGGTGAACAGGGGGACAATCAGCCCCAGCATTTT,CSARGEQGDNQPQHF
TRBJ2-3,13,few,TRBD2,TRBV20-1,TGCAGTGCGGGAGGGTTATACACAGATACGCAGTATTTT,CSAGGLYTDTQYF
TRBJ2-5,16,-,TRBD2,TRBV4-3,TGCGCCAGCAGCCAAGCCCTACGGGGGGGCCCGGAGACCCAGTACTTC,CASSQALRGGPETQYF
TRBJ2-1,13,few,-,TRBV20-1,TGCAGTGCTACAAGGGCCCAATATAGTGAGCAGTTCTTC,CSATRAQYSEQFF
TRBJ2-5,13,-,-,TRBV7-2,TGTGCCAGCAGCTTGCAGGAAGTAGAGACCCAGTACTTC,CASSLQEVETQYF
TRBJ2-7,15,many,TRBD2,TRBV12-3/TRBV12-4,TGTGCCAGCAGTTTATTGCGGGGAGGGCCCTACGAGCAGTACTTC,CASSLLRGGPYEQYF
TRBJ2-1,16,-,TRBD2,TRBV5-1,TGCGCCAGCAGCGTGCAAGCGGGAAGCTCCTACAATGAGCAGTTCTTC,CASSVQAGSSYNEQFF
TRBJ2-6,15,-,-,TRBV20-1,TGCAGTGCTAGAGACGGAAGGGATGGGGCCAACGTCCTGACTTTC,CSARDGRDGANVLTF
TRBJ1-2,16,-,TRBD1,TRBV18,TGTGCCAGCTCACCACCCCGGGACAGTTCTAACTATGGCTACACCTTC,CASSPPRDSSNYGYTF
TRBJ2-4,12,-,TRBD1,TRBV6-2/TRBV6-3,TGTGCCAGCAGTTTAACAGGGGACATTCAGTACTTC,CASSLTGDIQYF
TRBJ2-7,18,-,-,TRBV2,TGTGCCAGCAGTGAAGCAGAAGCTTTCGCGGGAAAAGAAGACGAGCAGTACTTC,CASSEAEAFAGKEDEQYF
TRBJ2-4,16,few,-,TRBV12-3/TRBV12-4,TGTGCCAGCAGTTTGGGGGCGGGAGTCCCCAAAAACATTCAGTACTTC,CASSLGAGVPKNIQYF
TRBJ2-1,15,few,-,TRBV25-1,TGTGCCAGCAGTGGTGGCGGAAAATTCTACAATGAGCAGTTCTTC,CASSGGGKFYNEQFF
TRBJ2-5,16,-,-,TRBV7-9,TGTGCCAGCAGCCAGTCATACCCTTCCAGGGTAGAGACCCAGTACTTC,CASSQSYPSRVETQYF
TRBJ1-1,13,many,-,TRBV7-2,TGTGCCAGCAGCCAAGGCCAAAGCACTGAAGCTTTCTTT,CASSQGQSTEAFF
TRBJ2-1,17,many,TRBD2,TRBV11-2,TGTGCCAGCAGCTTAGATCGGGGGACTAGCTCCTACAATGAGCAGTTCTTC,CASSLDRGTSSYNEQFF
TRBJ2-5,14,few,-,TRBV12-3/TRBV12-4,TGTGCCAGCAGTTTGGGAGTCGTATTGGCGACCCAGTACTTC,CASSLGVVLATQYF
TRBJ2-1,15,-,TRBD2,TRBV9,TGTGCCAGCAGCGTAGACCCTAGCGGTGGCAATGAGCAGTTCTTC,CASSVDPSGGNEQFF
TRBJ1-6,13,few,-,TRBV18,TGTGCCAGCTCACCACGGTATAATTCACCCCTCCACTTT,CASSPRYNSPLHF
TRBJ1-1,16,-,TRBD1,TRBV10-2,TGCGCCAGCAGTACAGTCTACCGGGACAGTAAGCGTGAAGCTTTCTTT,CASSTVYRDSKREAFF
TRBJ2-2,15,-,TRBD2,TRBV6-2/TRBV6-3,TGTGCCTGCTTAAAACCGGGACTAGCGCCCGGGGAGCTGTTTTTT,CACLKPGLAPGELFF
TRBJ2-2,14,-,-,TRBV28,TGTGCCAGCAGGAGGACTTCCTGGACCGGGGAGCTGTTTTTT,CASRRTSWTGELFF
TRBJ1-4,14,few,-,TRBV6-1,TGTGCCAGCAAGACGGCGACCACGGGGGAAAAACTGTTTTTT,CASKTATTGEKLFF
TRBJ2-1,15,-,TRBD1,TRBV28,TGTGCCAGCAGCCGACAGGGGACCGCCTACAATGAGCAGTTCTTC,CASSRQGTAYNEQFF
TRBJ2-7,16,few,TRBD2,TRBV10-3,TGTGCCATCAGTGAGTCGAGACTAGCGGCTACCTACGAGCAGTACTTC,CAISESRLAATYEQYF
TRBJ2-7,14,few,-,TRBV20-1,TGCAGTGCTAAGAAGTGGTCGGAGAACTACGAGCAGTACTTC,CSAKKWSENYEQYF
TRBJ2-2,15,few,-,TRBV19,TGTGCCAGCAATCGGGGGCAAACTAACACCGGGGAGCTGTTTTTT,CASNRGQTNTGELFF
TRBJ2-7,14,few,-,TRBV4-3,TGCGCCAGCAGCCAAGATCTGACAGCCTACGAGCAGTACTTC,CASSQDLTAYEQYF
TRBJ2-5,13,few,TRBD2,TRBV29-1,TGCAGCGCGAAGCCTAGCGGGGGTAAGACCCAGTACTTC,CSAKPSGGKTQYF
TRBJ2-7,14,many,-,TRBV3-1,TGTGCCAGCAGCCTCGGACCTGACAGATACGAGCAGTACTTC,CASSLGPDRYEQYF
TRBJ1-1,15,few,-,TRBV5-1,TGCGCCAGCAGCTTGGAGGGGGACGGGTACACTGAAGCTTTCTTT,CASSLEGDGYTEAFF
TRBJ1-1,14,many,-,TRBV4-3,TGCGCCAGCAGCCAAGGACTGATGAACACTGAAGCTTTCTTT,CASSQGLMNTEAFF
TRBJ2-7,13,-,-,TRBV3-1,TGTGCCAGCAGCCAAGCTTCGGTCTACGAGCAGTACTTC,CASSQASVYEQYF
TRBJ1-3,15,-,-,TRBV7-2,TGTGCCAGCAGCCTCCAGAGGTCTGCAGGAAACACCATATATTTT,CASSLQRSAGNTIYF
TRBJ1-1,13,-,-,TRBV12-3/TRBV12-4,TGTGCCAGCAGTTCTCGGACTGCCACTGAAGCTTTCTTT,CASSSRTATEAFF
TRBJ2-5,13,-,-,TRBV9,TGTGCCAGCAGCGTCTCGAACCAAGAGACCCAGTACTTC,CASSVSNQETQYF
TRBJ1-2,15,many,TRBD1,TRBV3-1,TGTGCCAGCAGCCCTCTCACAGGGGGGCGAGGTGGCTACACCTTC,CASSPLTGGRGGYTF
TRBJ1-2,16,-,TRBD1,TRBV12-3/TRBV12-4,TGTGCCAGCAGTTTAGCCAGAGGTCAGGGGGCGAATGGCTACACCTTC,CASSLARGQGANGYTF
TRBJ2-7,13,few,-,TRBV7-9,TGTGCCAGCAGCTTGGAACTAGCCTACGAGCAGTACTTC,CASSLELAYEQYF
TRBJ2-5,16,-,TRBD2,TRBV20-1,TGCAGTGCTAGCTTCCTGGGCGGGAGGAGTGGGGAGACCCAGTACTTC,CSASFLGGRSGETQYF
TRBJ1-2,14,few,-,TRBV5-1,TGCGCCAGCAGCTTGAGCACAGCTAACTATGGCTACACCTTC,CASSLSTANYGYTF
TRBJ1-2,12,few,-,TRBV20-1,TGCAGTGCTAGAGTCCCGCCCTATGGCTACACCTTC,CSARVPPYGYTF
TRBJ2-1,15,-,TRBD2,TRBV12-3/TRBV12-4,TGTGCCAGCAGTCGGCGGCTAGCGGGAGATTATGAGCAGTTCTTC,CASSRRLAGDYEQFF